A selection of T cell receptor beta chains follows, all from one sample in a study of early T cells in non-severe SARS-CoV-2 infection. TCRdb reanalysed the 5' RACE reads using MiXCR and keeps one entry per CDR3 protein. Of 80,000 to 95,000 distinct CDR3 sequences listed, approximately 16% are singletons. The sequences come from whole blood, collected at baseline. The receptors stem from an adult who was a healthcare worker with PCR-confirmed SARS-CoV-2 infection or an uninfected control (not recorded which). The CDR3 runs from the conserved cysteine through the conserved F or W. The D gene is left open where the match is weak. Expanded clones get a size class; other rows say once, few or many, or leave the size out.

size: .
V: TRBV12-3/TRBV12-4
D: .
J: TRBJ1-2
CDR3: CASTTTPGGENYGYTF
DNA: TGTGCCAGCACCACTACTCCTGGGGGGGAAAACTATGGCTACACCTTC

size: .
V: TRBV20-1
D: TRBD1
J: TRBJ2-3
CDR3: CSALTRGSTDTQYF
DNA: TGCAGTGCCCTTACCAGGGGGAGCACAGATACGCAGTATTTT

size: many
V: TRBV27
D: .
J: TRBJ2-1
CDR3: CASSISGDSYNEQFF
DNA: TGTGCCAGCTCGATATCGGGGGACTCCTACAATGAGCAGTTCTTC

size: .
V: TRBV5-1
D: .
J: TRBJ1-1
CDR3: CASSLRKMGDEAFF
DNA: TGCGCCAGCAGCTTGAGGAAGATGGGGGACGAAGCTTTCTTT

size: .
V: TRBV28
D: TRBD2
J: TRBJ2-2
CDR3: CASSSHHSGRSAGELFF
DNA: TGTGCCAGCAGTTCCCACCATAGCGGGAGATCGGCCGGGGAGCTGTTTTTT

size: .
V: TRBV12-3/TRBV12-4
D: .
J: TRBJ2-3
CDR3: CASGRPGTDTQYF
DNA: TGTGCCAGCGGGAGGCCAGGTACAGATACGCAGTATTTT

size: .
V: TRBV4-1
D: TRBD2
J: TRBJ2-5
CDR3: CASSPETSGRETQYF
DNA: TGCGCCAGCAGCCCCGAGACTAGCGGGAGAGAGACCCAGTACTTC

size: many
V: TRBV29-1
D: .
J: TRBJ1-2
CDR3: CSVLDPNGYTF
DNA: TGCAGCGTTCTGGACCCTAATGGCTACACCTTC

size: few
V: TRBV29-1
D: TRBD1
J: TRBJ1-2
CDR3: CSVVRTGNYGYTF
DNA: TGCAGCGTTGTACGGACAGGAAACTATGGCTACACCTTC

size: .
V: TRBV12-3/TRBV12-4
D: TRBD2
J: TRBJ2-7
CDR3: CASSISGKLLYEQYF
DNA: TGTGCCAGCAGTATAAGCGGGAAACTTTTGTACGAGCAGTACTTC

size: many
V: TRBV20-1
D: .
J: TRBJ1-2
CDR3: CSAPTGEDGYTF
DNA: TGCAGTGCCCCTACAGGAGAGGATGGCTACACCTTC

size: .
V: TRBV10-3
D: .
J: TRBJ2-1
CDR3: CAISVLNEQFF
DNA: TGTGCCATCAGTGTCCTGAATGAGCAGTTCTTC

size: .
V: TRBV7-8
D: .
J: TRBJ2-1
CDR3: CASSLAKFYEQFF
DNA: TGTGCCAGCAGCTTAGCGAAGTTCTATGAGCAGTTCTTC

size: .
V: TRBV9
D: TRBD2
J: TRBJ2-1
CDR3: CASSVSGSGVYNEQFF
DNA: TGTGCCAGCAGCGTTAGCGGGAGCGGGGTCTACAATGAGCAGTTCTTC

size: medium-sized
V: TRBV7-9
D: .
J: TRBJ2-3
CDR3: CASSRGTDTQYF
DNA: TGTGCCAGCAGCCGCGGCACAGATACGCAGTATTTT

size: few
V: TRBV27
D: .
J: TRBJ1-1
CDR3: CASSRRADRGETEAFF
DNA: TGTGCCAGCAGCCGAAGGGCTGACAGAGGCGAGACTGAAGCTTTCTTT

size: .
V: TRBV6-2/TRBV6-3
D: .
J: TRBJ2-7
CDR3: CASSSTVPYEQYF
DNA: TGTGCCAGCAGTTCGACGGTTCCCTACGAGCAGTACTTC

size: .
V: TRBV28
D: .
J: TRBJ1-5
CDR3: CASRNNQPQHF
DNA: TGTGCCAGCAGGAACAATCAGCCCCAGCATTTT

size: .
V: TRBV9
D: TRBD1
J: TRBJ2-2
CDR3: CASSVDDRESGELFF
DNA: TGTGCCAGCAGCGTAGATGACAGGGAGTCCGGGGAGCTGTTTTTT

size: many
V: TRBV7-2
D: .
J: TRBJ2-5
CDR3: CASSATGAKTREETQYF
DNA: TGTGCCAGCTCCGCCACCGGTGCCAAAACTAGAGAAGAGACCCAGTACTTC

size: many
V: TRBV20-1
D: .
J: TRBJ1-2
CDR3: CSASSPESYGYTF
DNA: TGCAGTGCTAGCTCCCCGGAGTCCTATGGCTACACCTTC

size: few
V: TRBV29-1
D: .
J: TRBJ2-1
CDR3: CSVARAVPRGEQFF
DNA: TGCAGCGTGGCCAGAGCGGTCCCCAGGGGTGAGCAGTTCTTC

size: few
V: TRBV11-2
D: .
J: TRBJ1-2
CDR3: CASSLQGSNYGYTF
DNA: TGTGCCAGCAGCTTACAGGGCTCTAACTATGGCTACACCTTC

size: few
V: TRBV2
D: .
J: TRBJ1-1
CDR3: CASQVMTANTEAFF
DNA: TGTGCCAGCCAAGTGATGACAGCGAACACTGAAGCTTTCTTT

size: .
V: TRBV7-3
D: .
J: TRBJ2-5
CDR3: CASSLSGPRETQYF
DNA: TGTGCCAGCAGCTTGTCGGGACCCCGTGAGACCCAGTACTTC

size: few
V: TRBV20-1
D: .
J: TRBJ2-1
CDR3: CSAREGGPSYNEQFF
DNA: TGCAGTGCTAGAGAGGGGGGCCCCTCCTACAATGAGCAGTTCTTC

size: few
V: TRBV5-1
D: .
J: TRBJ2-1
CDR3: CASSLGLPEQFF
DNA: TGCGCCAGCAGCTTGGGGCTTCCTGAGCAGTTCTTC

size: many
V: TRBV12-3/TRBV12-4
D: .
J: TRBJ1-2
CDR3: CASTKKEAAVGYTF
DNA: TGTGCCAGCACCAAAAAAGAGGCAGCAGTTGGCTACACCTTC

size: .
V: TRBV20-1
D: .
J: TRBJ1-1
CDR3: CSARREAFF
DNA: TGCAGTGCTAGGAGAGAAGCTTTCTTT

size: many
V: TRBV11-2
D: .
J: TRBJ1-2
CDR3: CASTTLYTSSGNGYTF
DNA: TGTGCCAGCACCACTCTCTACACTTCGTCGGGCAATGGCTACACCTTC

size: many
V: TRBV29-1
D: .
J: TRBJ2-6
CDR3: CSVAQGVMAGANVLTF
DNA: TGCAGCGTTGCACAGGGTGTTATGGCTGGGGCCAACGTCCTGACTTTC

size: .
V: TRBV4-3
D: .
J: TRBJ2-5
CDR3: CASSQAGYQETQYF
DNA: TGCGCCAGCAGCCAAGCCGGCTACCAAGAGACCCAGTACTTC

size: .
V: TRBV27
D: .
J: TRBJ1-1
CDR3: CASSVGANTEAFF
DNA: TGTGCCAGCAGTGTCGGGGCAAACACTGAAGCTTTCTTT

size: .
V: TRBV29-1
D: .
J: TRBJ1-1
CDR3: CSVDQGNTEAFF
DNA: TGCAGCGTTGACCAAGGCAACACTGAAGCTTTCTTT

size: many
V: TRBV7-9
D: TRBD2
J: TRBJ2-1
CDR3: CASSLSGGYNEQFF
DNA: TGTGCCAGCAGCTTGAGCGGGGGGTATAATGAGCAGTTCTTC

size: .
V: TRBV4-2
D: TRBD1
J: TRBJ2-3
CDR3: CASSRQGQTDTQYF
DNA: TGTGCCAGCAGCAGACAGGGGCAAACAGATACGCAGTATTTT

size: .
V: TRBV6-2/TRBV6-3
D: .
J: TRBJ2-7
CDR3: CASSRYYEQYF
DNA: TGTGCCAGCAGTAGGTATTACGAGCAGTACTTC

size: .
V: TRBV6-2/TRBV6-3
D: TRBD2
J: TRBJ2-2
CDR3: CASSKLAGVNTGELFF
DNA: TGTGCCAGCAGTAAGCTAGCGGGAGTAAACACCGGGGAGCTGTTTTTT

size: .
V: TRBV11-3
D: TRBD1
J: TRBJ2-6
CDR3: CASSFQGDNVLTF
DNA: TGTGCCAGCAGCTTTCAGGGGGACAACGTCCTGACTTTC

size: many
V: TRBV10-2
D: TRBD1
J: TRBJ1-1
CDR3: CASSVTGGTEAFF
DNA: TGCGCCAGCAGTGTCACAGGGGGCACTGAAGCTTTCTTT

size: many
V: TRBV20-1
D: TRBD1
J: TRBJ1-6
CDR3: CSAGQEGSYNSPLHF
DNA: TGCAGTGCAGGACAGGAGGGCTCCTATAATTCACCCCTCCACTTT

size: many
V: TRBV5-5
D: TRBD2
J: TRBJ2-5
CDR3: CASSFGGRSQETQYF
DNA: TGTGCCAGCAGCTTCGGCGGGAGGTCCCAAGAGACCCAGTACTTC